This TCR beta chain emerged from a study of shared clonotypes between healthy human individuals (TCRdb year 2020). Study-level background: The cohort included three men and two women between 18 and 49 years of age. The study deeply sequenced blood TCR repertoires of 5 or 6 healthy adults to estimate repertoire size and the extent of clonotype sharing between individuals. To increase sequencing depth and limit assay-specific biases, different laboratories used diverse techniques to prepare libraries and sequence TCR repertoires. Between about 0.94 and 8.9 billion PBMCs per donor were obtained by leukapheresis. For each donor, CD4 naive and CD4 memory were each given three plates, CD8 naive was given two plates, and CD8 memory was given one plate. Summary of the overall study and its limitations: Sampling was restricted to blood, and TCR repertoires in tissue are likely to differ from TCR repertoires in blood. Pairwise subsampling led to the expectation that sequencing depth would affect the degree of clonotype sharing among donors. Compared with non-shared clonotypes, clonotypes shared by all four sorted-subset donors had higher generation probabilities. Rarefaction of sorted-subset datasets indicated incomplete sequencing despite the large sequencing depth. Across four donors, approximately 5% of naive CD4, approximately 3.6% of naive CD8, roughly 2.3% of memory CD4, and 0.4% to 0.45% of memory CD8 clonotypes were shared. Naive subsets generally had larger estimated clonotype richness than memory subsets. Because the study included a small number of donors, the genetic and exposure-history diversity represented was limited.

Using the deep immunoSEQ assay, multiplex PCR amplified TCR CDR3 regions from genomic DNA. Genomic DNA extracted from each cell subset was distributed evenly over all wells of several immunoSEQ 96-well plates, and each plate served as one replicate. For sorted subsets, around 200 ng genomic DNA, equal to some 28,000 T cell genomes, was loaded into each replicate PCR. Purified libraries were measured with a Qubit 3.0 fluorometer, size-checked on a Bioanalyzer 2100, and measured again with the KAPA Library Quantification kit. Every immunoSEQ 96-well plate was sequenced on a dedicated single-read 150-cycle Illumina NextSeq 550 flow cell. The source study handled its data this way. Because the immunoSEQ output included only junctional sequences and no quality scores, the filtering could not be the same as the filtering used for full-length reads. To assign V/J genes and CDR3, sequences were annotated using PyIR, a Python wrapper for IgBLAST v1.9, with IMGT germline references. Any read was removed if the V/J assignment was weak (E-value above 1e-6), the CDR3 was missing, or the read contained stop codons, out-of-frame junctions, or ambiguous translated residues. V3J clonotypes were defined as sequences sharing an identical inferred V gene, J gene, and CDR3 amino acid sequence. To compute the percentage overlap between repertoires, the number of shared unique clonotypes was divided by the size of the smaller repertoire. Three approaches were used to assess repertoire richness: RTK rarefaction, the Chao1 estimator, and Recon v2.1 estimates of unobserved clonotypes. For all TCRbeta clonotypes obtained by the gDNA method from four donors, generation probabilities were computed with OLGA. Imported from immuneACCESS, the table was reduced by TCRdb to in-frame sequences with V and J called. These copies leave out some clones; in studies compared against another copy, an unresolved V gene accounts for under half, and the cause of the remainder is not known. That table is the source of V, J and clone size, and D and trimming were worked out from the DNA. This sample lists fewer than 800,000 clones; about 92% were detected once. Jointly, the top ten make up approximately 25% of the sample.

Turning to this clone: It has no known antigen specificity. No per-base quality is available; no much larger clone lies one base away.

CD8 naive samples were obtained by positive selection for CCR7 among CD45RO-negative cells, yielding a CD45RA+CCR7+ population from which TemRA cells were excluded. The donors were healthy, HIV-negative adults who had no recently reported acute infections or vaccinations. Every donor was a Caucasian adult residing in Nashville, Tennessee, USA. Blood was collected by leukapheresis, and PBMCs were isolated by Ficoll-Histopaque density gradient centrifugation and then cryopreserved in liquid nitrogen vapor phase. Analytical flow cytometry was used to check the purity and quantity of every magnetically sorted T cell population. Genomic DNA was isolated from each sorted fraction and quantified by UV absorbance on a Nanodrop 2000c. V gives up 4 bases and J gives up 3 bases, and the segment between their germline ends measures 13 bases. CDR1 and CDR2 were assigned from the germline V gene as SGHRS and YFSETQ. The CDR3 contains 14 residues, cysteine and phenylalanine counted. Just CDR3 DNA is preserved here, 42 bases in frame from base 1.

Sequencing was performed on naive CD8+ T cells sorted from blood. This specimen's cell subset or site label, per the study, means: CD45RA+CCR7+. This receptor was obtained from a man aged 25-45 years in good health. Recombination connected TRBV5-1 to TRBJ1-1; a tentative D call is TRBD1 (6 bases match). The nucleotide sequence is TGCGCCAGCAGCCTATTAGGGGGGGACACTGAAGCTTTCTTT. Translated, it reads CASSLLGGDTEAFF.